This T cell receptor beta chain was captured in a study of T cells after posttransplantation cyclophosphamide. Study-level points and caveats: TRB overlap between skin or GI tissue T cells and blood was limited. Later blood repertoires were often dominated by clones from the donor CD8+ memory compartment.

V was shortened by 6 bases and J by 0 bases, with 23 bases between the two germline ends. This CDR3 is 18 amino acids long. CDR1 MRHNA and CDR2 SNTAGT come from the germline V gene. Sequencing used immunoSEQ multiplex PCR; TCRdb keeps in-frame clones, though not all of them. This sample has tens of thousands of clones, with 94% found just once. Turning to this clone: The target antigen is unknown.

The origin of this receptor is a woman in her 30s in good health and a related stem cell transplant donor. The chain recombines TRBV6-4 with TRBJ1-2; D perhaps matches TRBD1 (5 bases). What was sequenced was PBMCs. For the CDR3, the DNA is TGTGCCAGCAGAGAAAAGTACCAAGACAGATTTACTAACTATGGCTACACCTTC. Amino acid sequence: CASREKYQDRFTNYGYTF.